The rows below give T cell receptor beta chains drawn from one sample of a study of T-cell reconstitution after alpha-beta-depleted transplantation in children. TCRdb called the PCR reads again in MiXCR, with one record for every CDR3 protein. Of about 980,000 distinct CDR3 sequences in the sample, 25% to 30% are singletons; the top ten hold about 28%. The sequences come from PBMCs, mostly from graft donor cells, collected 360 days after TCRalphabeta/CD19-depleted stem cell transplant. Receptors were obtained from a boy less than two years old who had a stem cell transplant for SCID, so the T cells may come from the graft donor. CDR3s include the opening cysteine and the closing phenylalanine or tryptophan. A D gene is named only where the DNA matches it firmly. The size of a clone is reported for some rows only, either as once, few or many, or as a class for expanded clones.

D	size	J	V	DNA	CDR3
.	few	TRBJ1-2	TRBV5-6	TGTGCCAGCAGCTTGGCTCTCCGGGACAACCCCCAGAATCCACCAAAATTC	CASSLALRDNPQNPPKF
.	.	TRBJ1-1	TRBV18	TGTGCCAGCTCACCTCGTATGGAACGTCTCACTGAAGCTTTCTTT	CASSPRMERLTEAFF
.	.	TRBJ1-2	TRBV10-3	TGTGCCATCAGTGGGGACGCTTATGGCTACACCTTC	CAISGDAYGYTF
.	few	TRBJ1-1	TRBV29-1	TGCAGTTCCGGGACACCTTACACTGAAGCTTTCTTT	CSSGTPYTEAFF
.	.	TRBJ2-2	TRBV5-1	TGCGCCAGCAGCTTGCTGGGGGGCCGGACCGGGGAGCTGTTTTTT	CASSLLGGRTGELFF
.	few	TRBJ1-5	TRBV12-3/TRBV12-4	TGTGCCAGCAGTTTTTCGAGTATGCCCCAGCATTTT	CASSFSSMPQHF
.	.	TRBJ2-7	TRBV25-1	TGTGCCAGCAGTGAAGATAAGCCAGCCTGCTACGAGCAGTACTTC	CASSEDKPACYEQYF
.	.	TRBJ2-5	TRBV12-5	TGTGCTAGTGGTCACTACAGCGCAGAGACCCAGTACTTC	CASGHYSAETQYF
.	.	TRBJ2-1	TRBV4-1	TGCGCCAGCAGCCAAGATCCGGCAAGTGCTCACAATGAGCAGTTCTTC	CASSQDPASAHNEQFF
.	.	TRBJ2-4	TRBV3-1	TGTGCCAGCAGCCAATTCATGGGACCAAACATTCAGTACTTC	CASSQFMGPNIQYF
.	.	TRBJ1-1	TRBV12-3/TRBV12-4	TGTGCCAGCAGTTCGCGCAATTCGAACACTGAAGCTTTCTTT	CASSSRNSNTEAFF
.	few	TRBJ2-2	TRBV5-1	TGCGCCAGCAGCTCGGAGGGACTGAACACCGGGGAGCTGTTTTTT	CASSSEGLNTGELFF
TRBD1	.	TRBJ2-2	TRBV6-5	TGTGCCAGCAGTTACTCCCGGGACAGGGCGGTGAGCGGGGAGCTGTTTTTT	CASSYSRDRAVSGELFF
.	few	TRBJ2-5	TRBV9	TGTGCCAGCAGCGTAGAAGGTACGGGGGCCGAGACCCAGTACTTC	CASSVEGTGAETQYF
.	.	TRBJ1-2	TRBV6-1	TGTGCCAGCACCCCAGGACAGCTACTCGGCGGCTACACCTTC	CASTPGQLLGGYTF
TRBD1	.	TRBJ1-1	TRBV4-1	TGCGCCAGCAGCCACGACAGGGGGCTGAACACTGAAGCTTTCTTT	CASSHDRGLNTEAFF
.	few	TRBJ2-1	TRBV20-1	TGCAGTGCCCATAGCCCGGGACGGAGGGCTTATTCCTACAATGAGCAGTTCTTC	CSAHSPGRRAYSYNEQFF
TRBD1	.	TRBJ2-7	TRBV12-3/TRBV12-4	TGTGCCAGCAGTTTCCAGCCAGGGGGCTACGAGCAGTACTTC	CASSFQPGGYEQYF
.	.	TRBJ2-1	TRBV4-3	TGCGCCAGCAGCCAAGCCGGAGACAGCACCTACAATGAGCAGTTCTTC	CASSQAGDSTYNEQFF
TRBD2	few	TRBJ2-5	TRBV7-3	TGTGCCAGCAGCCTAGGGATAGCGGGGGAAGAGACCCAGTACTTC	CASSLGIAGEETQYF
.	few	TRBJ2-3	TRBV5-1	TGCGCCAGCAGCTTGGACACCGACACAGATACGCAGTATTTT	CASSLDTDTDTQYF
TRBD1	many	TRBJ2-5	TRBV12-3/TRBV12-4	TGTGCCAGCACTCGACAGGGGAAGGGACAAGAGACCCAGTACTTC	CASTRQGKGQETQYF
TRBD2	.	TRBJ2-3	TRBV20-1	TGCAGTGCTCCAATTTGGGAGCGGGGGGCCCTAGATACGCAGTATTTT	CSAPIWERGALDTQYF
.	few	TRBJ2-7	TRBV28	TGTGCCAGCAGTTTCGGTACATATGTTTCCTACGAGCAGTACTTC	CASSFGTYVSYEQYF
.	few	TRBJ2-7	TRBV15	TGTGCCACCTCTCTCCAGGGCCACGAGCAGTACTTC	CATSLQGHEQYF
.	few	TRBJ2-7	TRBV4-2	TGTGCCAGCAGCCAAAGGGGACGGCTTTACGAGCAGTACTTC	CASSQRGRLYEQYF
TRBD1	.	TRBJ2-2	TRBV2	TGTGCCAGCAGGGGCGGACAGGGGAAGAGTTCGAACACCGGGGAGCTGTTTTTT	CASRGGQGKSSNTGELFF
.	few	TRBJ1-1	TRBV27	TGTGCCAGCAGTTCGTACCTAGGACCGGGAGCTTTCTTT	CASSSYLGPGAFF